Given below is one T cell receptor beta chain in context. The CDR3 is 14 amino acids. The germline gives CDR1 SEHNR, CDR2 FQNEAQ (reference sequence). Trimming shortened V by 3 bases and J by 5 bases, and 13 bases separated the two germline ends. This entry belongs to a study of blood T cell repertoires in COVID-19. About the study: The cDNA or gDNA used as material had been derived from T cells, B-cell-depleted T cells, or PBMCs.

In the authors' methods: Researchers report that nucleated cell counts were estimated from reference gene primer amplification. Profiled with immunoSEQ multiplex PCR; TCRdb holds only in-frame clones, not every one. That table supplies the V and J calls and clone size; D and trimming were determined from the DNA. The table has fewer than 70,000 clones, 85% to 90% seen once; the top ten hold about 7.4%. The source of this sequence is a man aged 45 to 65 with active COVID-19. The source material was peripheral blood. The chain is built from TRBV7-9 and TRBJ1-1; no clear D gene. CDR3 amino acids: CASSFGGSQTEAFF. CDR3 DNA: TGTGCCAGCAGCTTTGGCGGCAGCCAAACTGAAGCTTTCTTT.